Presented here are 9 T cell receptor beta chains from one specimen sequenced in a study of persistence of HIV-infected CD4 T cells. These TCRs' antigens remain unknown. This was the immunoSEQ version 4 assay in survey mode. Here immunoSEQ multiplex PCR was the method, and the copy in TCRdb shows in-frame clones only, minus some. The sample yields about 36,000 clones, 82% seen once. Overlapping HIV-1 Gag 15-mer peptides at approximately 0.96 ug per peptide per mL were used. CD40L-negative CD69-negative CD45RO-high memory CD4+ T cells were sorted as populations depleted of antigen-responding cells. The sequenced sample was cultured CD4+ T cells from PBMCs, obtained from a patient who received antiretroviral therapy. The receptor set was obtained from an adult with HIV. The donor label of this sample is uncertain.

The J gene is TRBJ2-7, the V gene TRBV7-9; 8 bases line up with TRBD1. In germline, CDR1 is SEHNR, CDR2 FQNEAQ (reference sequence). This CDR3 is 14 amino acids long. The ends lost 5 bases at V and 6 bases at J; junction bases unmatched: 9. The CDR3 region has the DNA TGTGCCAGCAGCGGCGACAGGGGATCGGGCGAGCAGTACTTC. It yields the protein CASSGDRGSGEQYF.

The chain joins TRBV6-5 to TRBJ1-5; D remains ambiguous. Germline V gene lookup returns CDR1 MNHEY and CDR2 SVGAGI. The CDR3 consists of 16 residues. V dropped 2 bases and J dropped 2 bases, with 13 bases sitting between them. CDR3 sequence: CASSYNQGPGNQPQHF. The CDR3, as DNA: TGTGCCAGCAGTTACAATCAAGGCCCCGGCAATCAGCCCCAGCATTTT.

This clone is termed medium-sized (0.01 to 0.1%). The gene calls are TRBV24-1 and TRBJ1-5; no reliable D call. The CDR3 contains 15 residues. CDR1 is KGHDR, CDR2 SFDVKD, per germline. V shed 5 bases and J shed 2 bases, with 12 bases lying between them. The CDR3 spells CATSAAGAGNQPQHF. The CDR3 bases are TGTGCCACCAGTGCGGCGGGAGCCGGCAATCAGCCCCAGCATTTT.

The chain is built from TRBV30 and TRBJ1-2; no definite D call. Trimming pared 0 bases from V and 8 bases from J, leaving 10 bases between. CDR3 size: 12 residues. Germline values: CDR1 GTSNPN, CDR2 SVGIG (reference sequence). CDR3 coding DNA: TGTGCCTGGAGTGTATTCGAGGGAGGCTACACCTTC. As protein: CAWSVFEGGYTF. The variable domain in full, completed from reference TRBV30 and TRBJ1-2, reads SQTIHQWPATLVQPVGSPLSLECTVEGTSNPNLYWYRQAAGRGLQLLFYSVGIGQISSEVPQNLSASRPQDRQFILSSKKLLLSDSGFYLCAWSVFEGGYTFGSGTRLTVV.

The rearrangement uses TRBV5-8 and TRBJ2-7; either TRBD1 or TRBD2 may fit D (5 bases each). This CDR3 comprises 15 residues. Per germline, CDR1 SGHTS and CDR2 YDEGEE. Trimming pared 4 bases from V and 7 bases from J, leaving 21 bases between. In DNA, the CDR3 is TGTGCCAGCAGCACTACAACACGGGACCCGGGGGAGCAGTACGTC. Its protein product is CASSTTTRDPGEQYV.

CDR3 amino acids: CASSRGYNEQYV. The DNA of the CDR3 is TGTGCCAGCAGTAGGGGGTACAACGAGCAGTACGTC. The chain joins TRBV13 to TRBJ2-7; D possibly corresponds to TRBD1 (6 bases). V gave up 6 bases and J gave up 5 bases, with 11 bases separating them. Germline assignment: CDR1 PRHDT and CDR2 FYEKMQ (reference sequence). The CDR3 is made up of 12 amino acids.

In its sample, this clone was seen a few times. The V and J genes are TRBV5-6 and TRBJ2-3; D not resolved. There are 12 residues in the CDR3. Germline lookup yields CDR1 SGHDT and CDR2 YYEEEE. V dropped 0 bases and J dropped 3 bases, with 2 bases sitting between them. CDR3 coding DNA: TGTGCCAGCAGCTTGGTGACAGATACGCAGTATTTT. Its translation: CASSLVTDTQYF.

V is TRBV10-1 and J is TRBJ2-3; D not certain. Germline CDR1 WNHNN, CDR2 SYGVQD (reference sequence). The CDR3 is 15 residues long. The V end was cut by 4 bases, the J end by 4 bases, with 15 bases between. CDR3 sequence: CASSVARSVPDTQYF. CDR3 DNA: TGCGCCAGCAGTGTCGCCAGGTCCGTTCCAGATACGCAGTATTTT.

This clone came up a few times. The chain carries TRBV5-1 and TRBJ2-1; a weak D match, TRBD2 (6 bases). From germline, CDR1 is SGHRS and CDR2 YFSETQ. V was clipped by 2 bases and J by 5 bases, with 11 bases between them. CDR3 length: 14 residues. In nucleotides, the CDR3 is TGCGCCAGCAGCTTCGGACTACCGAACAATGAGCAGTTCTTC. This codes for CASSFGLPNNEQFF.